At least ten counts were recorded for the clone carrying this TCR beta chain. Its antigen is still unknown. This record belongs to a study of T cells after yellow fever vaccination. Conversion of TCR transcripts into cDNA relied on 5'RACE template switching, which added a universal primer site and UMIs. TCRdb recomputed calls from the 5' RACE reads with MiXCR, one row per CDR3 protein. This sample has over 150,000 distinct CDR3 sequences, with approximately 6.2% found just once. Study conclusions and caveats: Contaminating bulk clonotypes could be abundant in FACS-sorted repertoires. Most clones from primary vaccination resurfaced after the booster (nearly 97% CD4, over 75% CD8).

The V end lost 0 bases, the J end lost 0 bases, and 9 bases lay between the germline ends. The CDR3 sequence is 17 residues long. The germline gives CDR1 SGHDN, CDR2 FVKESK. This receptor was identified in a man aged 18 to 35 who received the YFV17D yellow fever vaccine. The V and J genes are TRBV14 and TRBJ1-6; D unresolved. The input for sequencing was CD4+ T cells sorted from PBMCs, taken on the day of the first yellow fever vaccination. The DNA for the CDR3 is TGTGCCAGCAGCCAAGATCACACGAGCTCCTATAATTCACCCCTCCACTTT. It specifies CASSQDHTSSYNSPLHF.